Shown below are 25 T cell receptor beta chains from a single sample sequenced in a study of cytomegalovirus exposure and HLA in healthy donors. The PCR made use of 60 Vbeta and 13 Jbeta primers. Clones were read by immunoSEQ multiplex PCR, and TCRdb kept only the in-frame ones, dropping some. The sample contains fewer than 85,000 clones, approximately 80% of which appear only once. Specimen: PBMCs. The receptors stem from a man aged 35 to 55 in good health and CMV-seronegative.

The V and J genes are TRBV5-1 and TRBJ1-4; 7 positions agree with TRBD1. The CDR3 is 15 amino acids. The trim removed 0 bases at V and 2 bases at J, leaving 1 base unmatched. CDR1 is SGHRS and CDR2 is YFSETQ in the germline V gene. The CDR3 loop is CASSLGGGTNEKLFF. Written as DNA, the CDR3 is TGCGCCAGCAGCTTGGGAGGGGGCACTAATGAAAAACTGTTTTTT. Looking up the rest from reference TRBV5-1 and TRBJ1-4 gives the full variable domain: KAGVTQTPRYLIKTRGQQVTLSCSPISGHRSVSWYQQTPGQGLQFLFEYFSETQRNKGNFPGRFSGRQFSNSRSEMNVSTLELGDSALYLCASSLGGGTNEKLFFGSGTQLSVL.

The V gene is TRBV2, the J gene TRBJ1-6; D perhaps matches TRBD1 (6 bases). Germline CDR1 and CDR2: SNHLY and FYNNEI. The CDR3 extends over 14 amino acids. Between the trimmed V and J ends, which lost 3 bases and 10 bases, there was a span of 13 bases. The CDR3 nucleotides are TGTGCCAGCAGTGATTTCAGGGGTGAATCACCCCTCCACTTT. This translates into CASSDFRGESPLHF. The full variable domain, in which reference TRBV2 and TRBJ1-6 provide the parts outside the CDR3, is EPEVTQTPSHQVTQMGQEVILRCVPISNHLYFYWYRQILGQKVEFLVSFYNNEISEKSEIFDDQFSVERPDGSNFTLKIRSTKLEDSAMYFCASSDFRGESPLHFGNGTRLTVT.

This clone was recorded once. Here the CDR3 DNA reads TGTGCCAGCAGCCTGGGGGGGCTGGGGTATGGCTACACCTTC. Translating it yields CASSLGGLGYGYTF. The gene calls are TRBV7-9 and TRBJ1-2; D possibly corresponds to TRBD1 (6 bases). V gave up 5 bases and J gave up 5 bases, with 15 bases separating them. CDR1 SEHNR and CDR2 FQNEAQ come from the germline V gene (reference sequence). The CDR3 length is 14 residues.

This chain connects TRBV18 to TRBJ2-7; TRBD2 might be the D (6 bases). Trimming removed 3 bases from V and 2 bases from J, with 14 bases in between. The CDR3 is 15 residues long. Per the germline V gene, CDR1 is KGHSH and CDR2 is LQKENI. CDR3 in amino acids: CASSPPGRGTYEQYF. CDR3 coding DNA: TGTGCCAGCTCACCCCCAGGACGGGGGACCTACGAGCAGTACTTC.

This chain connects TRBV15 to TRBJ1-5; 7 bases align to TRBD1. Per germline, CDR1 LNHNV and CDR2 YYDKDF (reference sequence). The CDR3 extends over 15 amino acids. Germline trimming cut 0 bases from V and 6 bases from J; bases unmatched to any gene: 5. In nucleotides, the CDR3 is TGTGCCACCAGCAGAGATAGGGGGCCGGTTCAGCCCCAGCATTTT. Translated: CATSRDRGPVQPQHF. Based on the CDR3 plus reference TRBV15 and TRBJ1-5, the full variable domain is DAMVIQNPRYQVTQFGKPVTLSCSQTLNHNVMYWYQQKSSQAPKLLFHYYDKDFNNEADTPDNFQSRRPNTSFCFLDIRSPGLGDTAMYLCATSRDRGPVQPQHFGDGTRLSIL.

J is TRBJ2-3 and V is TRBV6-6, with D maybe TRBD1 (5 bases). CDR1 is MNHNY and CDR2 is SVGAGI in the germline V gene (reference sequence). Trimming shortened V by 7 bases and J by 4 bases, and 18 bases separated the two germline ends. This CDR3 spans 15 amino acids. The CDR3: CASTTQSMGPDTQYF. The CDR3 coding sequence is TGTGCCAGCACCACACAGTCCATGGGGCCAGATACGCAGTATTTT.

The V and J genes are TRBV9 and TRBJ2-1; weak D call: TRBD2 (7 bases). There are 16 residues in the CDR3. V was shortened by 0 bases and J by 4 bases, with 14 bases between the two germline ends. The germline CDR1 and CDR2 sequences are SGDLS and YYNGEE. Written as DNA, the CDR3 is TGTGCCAGCAGCGTAGGTACGGCGGGGGCATACAATGAGCAGTTCTTC. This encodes CASSVGTAGAYNEQFF.

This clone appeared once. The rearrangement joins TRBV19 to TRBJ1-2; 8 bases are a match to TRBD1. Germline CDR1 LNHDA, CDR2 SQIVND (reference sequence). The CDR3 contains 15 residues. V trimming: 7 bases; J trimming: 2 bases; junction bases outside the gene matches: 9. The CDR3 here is CASKKPGQENYGYTF. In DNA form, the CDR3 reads TGTGCCAGTAAGAAACCGGGACAGGAAAACTATGGCTACACCTTC.

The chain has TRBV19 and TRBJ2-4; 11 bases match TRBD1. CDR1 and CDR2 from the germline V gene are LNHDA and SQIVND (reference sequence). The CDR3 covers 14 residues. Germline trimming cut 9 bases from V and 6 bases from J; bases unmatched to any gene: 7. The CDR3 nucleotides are TGTGCCAGCAACGGACAGGGGGCCGGAAACATTCAGTACTTC. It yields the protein CASNGQGAGNIQYF.

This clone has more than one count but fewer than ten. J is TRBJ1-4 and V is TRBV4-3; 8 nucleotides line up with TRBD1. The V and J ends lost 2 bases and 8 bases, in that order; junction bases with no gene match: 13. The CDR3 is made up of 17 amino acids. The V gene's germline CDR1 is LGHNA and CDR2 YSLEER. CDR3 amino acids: CASSQLPYGTGDEKLFF. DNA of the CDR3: TGCGCCAGCAGCCAATTACCGTACGGGACAGGTGACGAAAAACTGTTTTTT.

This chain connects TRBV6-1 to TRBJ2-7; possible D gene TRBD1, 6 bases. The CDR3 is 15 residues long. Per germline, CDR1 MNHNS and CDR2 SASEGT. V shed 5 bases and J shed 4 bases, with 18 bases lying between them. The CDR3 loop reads CASSLLQAGEYEQYF. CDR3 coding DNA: TGTGCCAGCAGTCTCCTTCAGGCAGGGGAGTACGAGCAGTACTTC.

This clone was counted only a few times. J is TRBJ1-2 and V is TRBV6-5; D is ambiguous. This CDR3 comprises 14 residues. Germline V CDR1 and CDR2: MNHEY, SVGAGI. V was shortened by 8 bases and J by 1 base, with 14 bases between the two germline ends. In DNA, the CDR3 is TGTGCCAGCCGACCGCCGGGTATTAACTATGGCTACACCTTC. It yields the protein CASRPPGINYGYTF.

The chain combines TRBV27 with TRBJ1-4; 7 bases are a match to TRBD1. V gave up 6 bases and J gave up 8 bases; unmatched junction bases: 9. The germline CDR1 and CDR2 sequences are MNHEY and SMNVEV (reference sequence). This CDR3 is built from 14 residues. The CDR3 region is CASSPTGLREKLFF. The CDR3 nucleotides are TGTGCCAGCAGCCCGACAGGGTTACGAGAAAAACTGTTTTTT. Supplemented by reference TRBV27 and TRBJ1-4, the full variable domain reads EAQVTQNPRYLITVTGKKLTVTCSQNMNHEYMSWYRQDPGLGLRQIYYSMNVEVTDKGDVPEGYKVSRKEKRNFPLILESPSPNQTSLYFCASSPTGLREKLFFGSGTQLSVL.

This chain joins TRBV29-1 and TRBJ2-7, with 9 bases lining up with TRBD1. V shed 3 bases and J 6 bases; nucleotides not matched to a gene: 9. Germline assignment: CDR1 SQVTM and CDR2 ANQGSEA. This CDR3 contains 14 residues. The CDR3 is CSVERTGDFSEQYF. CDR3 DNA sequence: TGCAGCGTTGAGCGGACAGGGGATTTTAGCGAGCAGTACTTC.

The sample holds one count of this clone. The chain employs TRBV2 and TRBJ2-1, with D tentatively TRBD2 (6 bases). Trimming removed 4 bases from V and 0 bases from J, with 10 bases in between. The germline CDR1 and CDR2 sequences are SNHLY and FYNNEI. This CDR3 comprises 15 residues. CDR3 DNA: TGTGCCAGCAGTGTGGAGACTAGCTCCTACAATGAGCAGTTCTTC. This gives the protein CASSVETSSYNEQFF.

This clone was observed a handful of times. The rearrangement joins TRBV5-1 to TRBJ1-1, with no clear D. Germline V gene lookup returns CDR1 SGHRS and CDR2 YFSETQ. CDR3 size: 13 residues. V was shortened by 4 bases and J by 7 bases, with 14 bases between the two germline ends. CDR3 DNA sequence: TGCGCCAGCAGCCTGAATAGCGGACTTGAAGCTTTCTTT. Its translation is CASSLNSGLEAFF.

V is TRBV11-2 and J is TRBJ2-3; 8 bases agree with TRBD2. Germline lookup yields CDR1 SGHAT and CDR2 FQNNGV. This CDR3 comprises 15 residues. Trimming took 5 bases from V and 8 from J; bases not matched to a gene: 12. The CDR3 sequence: CASSLRGGASGTQYF. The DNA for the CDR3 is TGTGCCAGCAGCCTCCGGGGGGGGGCTTCAGGTACGCAGTATTTT.

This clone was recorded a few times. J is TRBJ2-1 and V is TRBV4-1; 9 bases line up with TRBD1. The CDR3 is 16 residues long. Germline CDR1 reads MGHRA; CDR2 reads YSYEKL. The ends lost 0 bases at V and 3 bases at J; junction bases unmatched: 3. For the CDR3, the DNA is TGCGCCAGCAGCCAAGACGGGACAGGGTTCTACAATGAGCAGTTCTTC. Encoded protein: CASSQDGTGFYNEQFF.

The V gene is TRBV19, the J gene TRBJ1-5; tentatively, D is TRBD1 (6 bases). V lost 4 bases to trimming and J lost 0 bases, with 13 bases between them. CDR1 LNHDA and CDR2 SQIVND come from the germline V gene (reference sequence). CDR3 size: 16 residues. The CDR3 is CASSTTWDISNQPQHF. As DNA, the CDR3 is TGTGCCAGTAGTACGACTTGGGACATTAGCAATCAGCCCCAGCATTTT.

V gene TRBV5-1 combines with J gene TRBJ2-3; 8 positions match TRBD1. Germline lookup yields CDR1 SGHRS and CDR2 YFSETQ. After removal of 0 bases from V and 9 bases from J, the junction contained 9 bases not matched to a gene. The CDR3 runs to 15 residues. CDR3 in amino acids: CASSLGDRLSETQYF. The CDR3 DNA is TGCGCCAGCAGCTTGGGGGACAGGCTAAGTGAGACGCAGTATTTT.

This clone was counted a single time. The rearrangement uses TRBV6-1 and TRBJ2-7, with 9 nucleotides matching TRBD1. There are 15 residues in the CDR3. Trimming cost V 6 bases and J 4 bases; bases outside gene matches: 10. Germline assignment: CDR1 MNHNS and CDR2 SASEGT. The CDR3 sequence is CASSREDRGMYEQYF. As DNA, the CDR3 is TGTGCCAGCAGCCGAGAGGACAGGGGCATGTACGAGCAGTACTTC.

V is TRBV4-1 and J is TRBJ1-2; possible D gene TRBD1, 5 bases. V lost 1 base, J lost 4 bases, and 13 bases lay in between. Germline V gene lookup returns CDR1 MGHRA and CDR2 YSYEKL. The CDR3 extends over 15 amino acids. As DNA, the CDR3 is TGCGCCAGCAGCCAAGGCTCAGGGCGAGGCTATGGCTACACCTTC. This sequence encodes CASSQGSGRGYGYTF.

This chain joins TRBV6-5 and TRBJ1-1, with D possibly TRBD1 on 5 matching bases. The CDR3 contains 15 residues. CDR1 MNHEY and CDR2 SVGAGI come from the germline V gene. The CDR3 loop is CVSKPPGSRNTEAFF. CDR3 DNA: TGTGTGTCAAAGCCCCCAGGGTCTAGGAACACTGAAGCTTTCTTT.

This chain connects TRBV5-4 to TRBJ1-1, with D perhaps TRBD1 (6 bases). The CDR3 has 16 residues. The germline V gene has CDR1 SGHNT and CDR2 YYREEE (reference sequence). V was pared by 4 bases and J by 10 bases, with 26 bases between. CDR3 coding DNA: TGTGCCAGCAGCGCAGGGGTTTCCCGGGGCCATGATGGAGCTTTCTTT. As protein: CASSAGVSRGHDGAFF.

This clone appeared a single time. The CDR3 DNA follows: TGCGCCAGCAGCCAACTAACCGCGAACACCGGGGAGCTGTTTTTT. It is translated as CASSQLTANTGELFF. V gene TRBV4-1 combines with J gene TRBJ2-2, with D unclear. CDR3 size: 15 residues. Germline V CDR1 and CDR2: MGHRA, YSYEKL. With 2 bases removed from V and 0 bases from J, the gap between germline ends came to 7 bases.